Here is one TCR beta chain with its context. This record comes from a study of blood T cell repertoires in COVID-19. Study background: Sources were T cells, B-cell-depleted T cells, or PBMCs; the material itself was cDNA or gDNA.

Germline-derived CDR1 and CDR2 are SGHTA and FQGNSA. After removal of 5 bases from V and 8 bases from J, the junction contained 14 bases not matched to a gene. The CDR3 runs to 15 residues. As originally analysed: From reference gene primer amplification, estimates of nucleated cell counts were derived. Clones were read by immunoSEQ multiplex PCR, and TCRdb kept only the in-frame ones, dropping some. The V and J calls and the clone size are those of that table, but D and trimming were determined from the DNA. The sample carries more than 50,000 clones, 85% recorded once. Input material: peripheral blood. The sequence derives from a human donor in a cohort sampled during active COVID-19. This chain connects TRBV7-2 to TRBJ1-2, with 7 nucleotides matching TRBD1. CDR3 coding DNA: TGTGCCAGCAGCCCCCACCAGACAGGGACCCGCGGCTACACCTTC. Protein: CASSPHQTGTRGYTF.